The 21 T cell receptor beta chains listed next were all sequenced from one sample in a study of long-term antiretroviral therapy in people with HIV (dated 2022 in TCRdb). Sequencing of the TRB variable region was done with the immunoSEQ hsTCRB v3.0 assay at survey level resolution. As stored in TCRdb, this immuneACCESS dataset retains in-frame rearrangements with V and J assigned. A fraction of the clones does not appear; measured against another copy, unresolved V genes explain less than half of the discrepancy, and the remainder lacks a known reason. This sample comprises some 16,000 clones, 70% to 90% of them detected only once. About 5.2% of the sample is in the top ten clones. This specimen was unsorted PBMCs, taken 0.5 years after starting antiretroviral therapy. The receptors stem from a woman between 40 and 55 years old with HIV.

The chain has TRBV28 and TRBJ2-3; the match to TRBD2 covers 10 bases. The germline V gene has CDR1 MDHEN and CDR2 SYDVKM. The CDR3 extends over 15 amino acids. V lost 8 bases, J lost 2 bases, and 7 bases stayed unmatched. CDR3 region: CASERGGRDTDTQYF. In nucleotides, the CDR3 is TGTGCCAGCGAGCGGGGGGGCAGAGACACAGATACGCAGTATTTT. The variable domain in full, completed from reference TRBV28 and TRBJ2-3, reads DVKVTQSSRYLVKRTGEKVFLECVQDMDHENMFWYRQDPGLGLRLIYFSYDVKMKEKGDIPEGYSVSREKKERFSLILESASTNQTSMYLCASERGGRDTDTQYFGPGTRLTVL.

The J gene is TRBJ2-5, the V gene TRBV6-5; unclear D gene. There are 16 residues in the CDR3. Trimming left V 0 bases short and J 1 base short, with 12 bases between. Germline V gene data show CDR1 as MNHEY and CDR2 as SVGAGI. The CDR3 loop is CASSYSALRVQETQYF. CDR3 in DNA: TGTGCCAGCAGTTACTCAGCTCTGCGAGTCCAAGAGACCCAGTACTTC.

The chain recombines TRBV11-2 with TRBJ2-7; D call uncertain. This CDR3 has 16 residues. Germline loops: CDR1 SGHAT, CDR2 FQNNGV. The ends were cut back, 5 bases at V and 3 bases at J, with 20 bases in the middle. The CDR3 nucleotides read TGTGCCAGCAGCCGCATGAAAGGGATACGGAGCTACGAGCAGTACTTC. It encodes CASSRMKGIRSYEQYF.

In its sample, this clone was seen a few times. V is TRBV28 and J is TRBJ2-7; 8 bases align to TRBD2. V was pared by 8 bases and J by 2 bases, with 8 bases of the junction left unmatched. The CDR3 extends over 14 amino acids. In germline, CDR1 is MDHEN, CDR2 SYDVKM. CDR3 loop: CASSGSGSTYEQYF. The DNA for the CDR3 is TGTGCCAGCTCCGGGAGCGGGAGTACCTACGAGCAGTACTTC.

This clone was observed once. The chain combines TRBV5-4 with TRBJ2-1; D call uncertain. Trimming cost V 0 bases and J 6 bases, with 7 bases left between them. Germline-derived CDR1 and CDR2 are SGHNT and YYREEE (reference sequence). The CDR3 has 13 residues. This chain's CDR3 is CASSLGFANEQFF. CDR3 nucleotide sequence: TGTGCCAGCAGCTTGGGTTTCGCCAATGAGCAGTTCTTC.

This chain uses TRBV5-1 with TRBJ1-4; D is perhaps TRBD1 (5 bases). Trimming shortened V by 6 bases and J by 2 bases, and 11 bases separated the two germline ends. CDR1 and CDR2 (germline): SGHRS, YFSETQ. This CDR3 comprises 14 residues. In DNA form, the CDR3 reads TGCGCCAGCACTGAGGGGTTTACTAATGAAAAACTGTTTTTT. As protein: CASTEGFTNEKLFF.

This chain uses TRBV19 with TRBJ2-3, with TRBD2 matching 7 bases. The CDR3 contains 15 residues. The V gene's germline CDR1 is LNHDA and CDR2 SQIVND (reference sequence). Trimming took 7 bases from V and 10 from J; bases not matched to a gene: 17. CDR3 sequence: CASKSSSGAPRAQYF. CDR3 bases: TGTGCCAGTAAAAGCTCTAGCGGCGCCCCCCGGGCGCAGTATTTT. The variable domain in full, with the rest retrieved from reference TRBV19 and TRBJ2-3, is DGGITQSPKYLFRKEGQNVTLSCEQNLNHDAMYWYRQDPGQGLRLIYYSQIVNDFQKGDIAEGYSVSREKKESFPLTVTSAQKNPTAFYLCASKSSSGAPRAQYFGPGTRLTVL.

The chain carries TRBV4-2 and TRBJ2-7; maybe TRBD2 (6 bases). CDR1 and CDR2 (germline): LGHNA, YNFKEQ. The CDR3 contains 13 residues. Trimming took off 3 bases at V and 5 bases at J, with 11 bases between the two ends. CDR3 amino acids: CASSQGGENEQYF. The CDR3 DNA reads TGTGCCAGCAGCCAGGGGGGAGAGAACGAGCAGTACTTC.

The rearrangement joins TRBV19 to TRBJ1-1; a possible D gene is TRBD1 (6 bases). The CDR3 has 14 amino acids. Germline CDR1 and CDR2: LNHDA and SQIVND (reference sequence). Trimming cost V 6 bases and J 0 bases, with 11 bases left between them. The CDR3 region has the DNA TGTGCCAGTAGCCCAGACAGGCTGAACACTGAAGCTTTCTTT. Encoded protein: CASSPDRLNTEAFF.

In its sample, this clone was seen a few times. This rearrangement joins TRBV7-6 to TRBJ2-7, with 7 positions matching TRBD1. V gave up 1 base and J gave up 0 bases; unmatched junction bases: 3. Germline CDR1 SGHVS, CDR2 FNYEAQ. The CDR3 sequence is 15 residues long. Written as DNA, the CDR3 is TGTGCCAGCAGCTTAGGGGACAGTGGCTCCTACGAGCAGTACTTC. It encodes CASSLGDSGSYEQYF.

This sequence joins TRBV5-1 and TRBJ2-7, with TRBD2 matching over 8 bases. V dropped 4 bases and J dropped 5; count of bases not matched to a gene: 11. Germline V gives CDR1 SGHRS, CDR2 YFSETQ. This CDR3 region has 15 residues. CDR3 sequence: CASSPGTSVFDEQYF. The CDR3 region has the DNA TGCGCCAGCAGCCCCGGGACTAGTGTTTTCGACGAGCAGTACTTC.

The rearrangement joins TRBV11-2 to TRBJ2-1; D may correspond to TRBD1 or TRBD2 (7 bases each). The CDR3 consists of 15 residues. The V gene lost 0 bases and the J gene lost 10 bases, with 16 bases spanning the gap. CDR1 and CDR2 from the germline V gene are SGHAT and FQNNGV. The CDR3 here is CASSLDPGGGLEQFF. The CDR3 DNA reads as TGTGCCAGCAGCTTAGATCCAGGGGGGGGACTAGAGCAGTTCTTC.

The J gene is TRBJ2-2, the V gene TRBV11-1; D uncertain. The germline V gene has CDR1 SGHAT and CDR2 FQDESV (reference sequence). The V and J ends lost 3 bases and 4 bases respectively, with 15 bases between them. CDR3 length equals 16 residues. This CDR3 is CASSFGAGWVTGELFF. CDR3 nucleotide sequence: TGTGCCAGCAGCTTTGGTGCCGGATGGGTCACCGGGGAGCTGTTTTTT.

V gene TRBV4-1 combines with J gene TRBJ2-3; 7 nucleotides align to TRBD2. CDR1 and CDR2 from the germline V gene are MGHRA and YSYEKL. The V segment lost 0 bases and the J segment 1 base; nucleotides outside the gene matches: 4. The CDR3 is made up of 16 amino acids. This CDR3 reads CASSQDLTSGTDTQYF. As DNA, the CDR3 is TGCGCCAGCAGCCAAGATCTAACTAGCGGCACAGATACGCAGTATTTT.

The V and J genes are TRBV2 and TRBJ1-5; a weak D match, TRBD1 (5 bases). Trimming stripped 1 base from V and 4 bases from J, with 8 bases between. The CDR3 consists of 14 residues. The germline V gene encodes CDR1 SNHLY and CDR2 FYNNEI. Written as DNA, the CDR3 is TGTGCCAGCAGTGAAGGGCGGGGGAATCAGCCCCAGCATTTT. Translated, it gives CASSEGRGNQPQHF. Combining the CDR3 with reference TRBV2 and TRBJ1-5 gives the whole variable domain EPEVTQTPSHQVTQMGQEVILRCVPISNHLYFYWYRQILGQKVEFLVSFYNNEISEKSEIFDDQFSVERPDGSNFTLKIRSTKLEDSAMYFCASSEGRGNQPQHFGDGTRLSIL.

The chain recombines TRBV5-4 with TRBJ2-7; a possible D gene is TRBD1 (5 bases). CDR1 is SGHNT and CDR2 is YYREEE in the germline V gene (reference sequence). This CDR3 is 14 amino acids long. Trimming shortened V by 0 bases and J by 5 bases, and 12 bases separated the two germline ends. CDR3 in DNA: TGTGCCAGCAGCTTGGAGCAGGGATCCGACGAGCAGTACTTC. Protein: CASSLEQGSDEQYF.

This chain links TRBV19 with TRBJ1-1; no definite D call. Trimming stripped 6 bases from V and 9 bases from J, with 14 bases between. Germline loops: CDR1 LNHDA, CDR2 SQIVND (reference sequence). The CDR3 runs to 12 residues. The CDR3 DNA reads TGTGCCAGTAGCCCGATTCCCCCCCAAGCTTTCTTT. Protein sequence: CASSPIPPQAFF.

DNA for the CDR3: TGTGCCAGCAGCCCTAGTAGGGATGAAGCTTTCTTT. It specifies CASSPSRDEAFF. The chain uses TRBV7-9 and TRBJ1-1; no clear D gene. Per the germline V gene, CDR1 is SEHNR and CDR2 is FQNEAQ (reference sequence). CDR3 length: 12 residues. The V and J ends lost 5 bases and 7 bases respectively, with 11 bases between them.

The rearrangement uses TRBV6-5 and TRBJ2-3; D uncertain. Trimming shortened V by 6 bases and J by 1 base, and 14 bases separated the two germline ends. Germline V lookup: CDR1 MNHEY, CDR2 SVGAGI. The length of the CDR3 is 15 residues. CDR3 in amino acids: CASSPTRVGTDTQYF. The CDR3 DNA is TGTGCCAGCAGCCCCACCCGGGTTGGCACAGATACGCAGTATTTT.

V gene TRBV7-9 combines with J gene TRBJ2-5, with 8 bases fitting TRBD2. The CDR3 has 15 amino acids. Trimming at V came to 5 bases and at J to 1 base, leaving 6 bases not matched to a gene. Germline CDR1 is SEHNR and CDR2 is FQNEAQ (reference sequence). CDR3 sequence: CASSTQRGIQETQYF. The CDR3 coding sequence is TGTGCCAGCAGCACTCAGCGGGGGATCCAAGAGACCCAGTACTTC. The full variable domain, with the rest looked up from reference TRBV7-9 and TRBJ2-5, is DTGVSQNPRHKITKRGQNVTFRCDPISEHNRLYWYRQTLGQGPEFLTYFQNEAQLEKSRLLSDRFSAERPKGSFSTLEIQRTEQGDSAMYLCASSTQRGIQETQYFGPGTRLLVL.

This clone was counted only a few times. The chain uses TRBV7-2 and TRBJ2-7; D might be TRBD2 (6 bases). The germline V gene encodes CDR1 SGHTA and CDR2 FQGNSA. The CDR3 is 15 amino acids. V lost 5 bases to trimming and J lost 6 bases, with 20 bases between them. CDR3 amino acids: CASSLDNSWGGEQYF. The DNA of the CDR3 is TGTGCCAGCAGCCTAGACAACTCCTGGGGAGGCGAGCAGTACTTC.